This T cell receptor (beta chain) was captured by sequencing in a study of neurological immune-mediated disorders. TCRdb reprocessed the 5' RACE reads with MiXCR, giving one entry per CDR3 protein. The sample includes some 27,000 distinct CDR3 sequences, roughly 25% seen only once; the top ten take 25% to 30%. Study-wide points: It was HTLV-1-associated myelopathy that showed the most TCR clonal expansion, while multiple sclerosis showed the least, falling below healthy controls. The expanded clones of different subjects shared no CDR3 amino acid sequences (suggesting private repertoires in all groups).

This clonotype showed up many times. Its antigen is currently unknown. The CDR3 length is 13 residues. In germline, CDR1 is DFQATT, CDR2 SNEGSKA (reference sequence). Trimming pared 6 bases from V and 4 bases from J, leaving 12 bases between. The chain joins TRBV20-1 to TRBJ2-2, with a possible D match to TRBD1 (6 bases). Sequenced input: CD4+ T cells from blood. This receptor was identified in a man aged 45 to 65 with HTLV-1-associated myelopathy (HAM/TSP). Here the CDR3 reads CSAGQGFTGELFF. The CDR3 nucleotides are TGCAGTGCCGGGCAGGGGTTCACCGGGGAGCTGTTTTTT.